The clone carrying this T cell receptor beta chain was seen only once. Here immunoSEQ multiplex PCR was the method, and the copy in TCRdb shows in-frame clones only, minus some. This table holds approximately 220,000 clones, more than 75% found once. The source of the sample is a study of blood T cell repertoires in COVID-19. Germline CDR1 reads SEHNR; CDR2 reads FQNEAQ (reference sequence). CDR3 size: 15 residues. After removal of 5 bases from V and 4 bases from J, the junction contained 5 bases not matched to a gene. The sample taken for sequencing was PBMCs or T cells enriched from blood (not recorded which). The chain carries TRBV7-9 and TRBJ2-3, with 11 bases fitting TRBD2. This receptor was identified in a woman in her 40s with acute COVID-19. CDR3 loop: CASSQTSGGSDTQYF. CDR3 coding DNA: TGTGCCAGCAGCCAAACTAGCGGGGGATCAGATACGCAGTATTTT.